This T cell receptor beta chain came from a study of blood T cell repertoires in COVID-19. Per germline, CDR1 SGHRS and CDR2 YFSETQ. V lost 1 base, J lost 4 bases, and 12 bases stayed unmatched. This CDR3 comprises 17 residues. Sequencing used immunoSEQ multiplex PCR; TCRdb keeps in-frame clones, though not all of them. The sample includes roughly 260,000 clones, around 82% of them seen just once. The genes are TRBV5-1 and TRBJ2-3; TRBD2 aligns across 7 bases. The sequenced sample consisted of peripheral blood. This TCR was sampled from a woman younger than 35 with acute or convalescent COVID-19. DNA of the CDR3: TGCGCCAGCAGCTTGAATATTGCGGGAGCTGTTTCAGATACGCAGTATTTT. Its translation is CASSLNIAGAVSDTQYF.